One and the same sample provided the 19 T cell receptor beta chains below, sequenced in a study of T-cell memory formation after mild COVID-19. One entry per CDR3 protein results from TCRdb running MiXCR on the 5' RACE reads. Altogether a few hundred thousand distinct CDR3 sequences are present, roughly 14% being singletons, with the ten largest covering roughly 22%. The sequenced sample consisted of PBMCs or a T cell subset sorted from them (not recorded which). The origin of the receptors is a man younger than 35 who had mild COVID-19 (a few samples of this study predate the infection). Cell type and time point are not known.

This clonotype was observed a single time. This chain links TRBV6-4 with TRBJ2-2; D uncertain. The CDR3 extends over 13 amino acids. The V and J ends lost 3 bases and 4 bases respectively, with 6 bases between them. CDR1 is MRHNA and CDR2 is SNTAGT in the germline V gene. CDR3 region: CASSESGTGELFF. CDR3 nucleotide sequence: TGTGCCAGCAGTGAGTCTGGCACCGGGGAGCTGTTTTTT.

The chain uses TRBV30 and TRBJ2-3, with 7 bases lining up with TRBD1. Losses at the gene ends were 2 bases for V and 1 base for J; bases not matched to a gene: 3. CDR1 and CDR2 (germline): GTSNPN, SVGIG (reference sequence). The CDR3 contains 14 residues. This CDR3 is CAWSRDRRTDTQYF. The CDR3 DNA is TGTGCCTGGAGTCGGGACAGACGCACAGATACGCAGTATTTT.

This clonotype was observed at least ten times. This sequence joins TRBV27 and TRBJ1-6; D is unresolved. This CDR3 contains 17 residues. Per germline, CDR1 MNHEY and CDR2 SMNVEV (reference sequence). Trimming pared 3 bases from V and 10 bases from J, leaving 22 bases between. The CDR3 region is CASSFAPGPTGGSPLHF. In nucleotides, the CDR3 is TGTGCCAGCAGTTTCGCCCCCGGTCCCACGGGAGGCTCACCCCTCCACTTT.

CDR3 in amino acids: CASVTGFLGGYTF. In DNA, the CDR3 is TGTGCCAGCGTAACGGGATTCTTGGGTGGCTACACCTTC. This rearrangement joins TRBV12-3 or TRBV12-4 to TRBJ1-2, with no clear D. V was trimmed by 8 bases and J by 7 bases, leaving 17 bases between them. CDR3 length: 13 residues.

The V call is TRBV27, the J call TRBJ2-3, with no clear D. Germline assignment: CDR1 MNHEY and CDR2 SMNVEV (reference sequence). The V and J ends lost 3 bases and 9 bases respectively, with 10 bases between them. This CDR3 spans 12 amino acids. In nucleotides, the CDR3 is TGTGCCAGCAGTTTGACTGTGGAGACGCAGTATTTT. It yields the protein CASSLTVETQYF.

This clonotype has more than one count but fewer than ten. The V and J genes are TRBV6-6 and TRBJ1-3; maybe TRBD1 (5 bases). This CDR3 is 19 amino acids long. Trimming cost V 2 bases and J 0 bases, with 20 bases left between them. The germline V gene has CDR1 MNHNY and CDR2 SVGAGI (reference sequence). CDR3 sequence (DNA): TGTGCCAGCAGTTACCGGGCGGGCAGGGAAAAACTCTCTGGAAACACCATATATTTT. It codes for CASSYRAGREKLSGNTIYF.

There are a few counts of this clonotype. This chain connects TRBV6-2 or TRBV6-3 to TRBJ2-7; TRBD1 agrees at 8 bases. The CDR3 extends over 15 amino acids. The germline V gene encodes CDR1 MNHEY and CDR2 SVGEGT. V gave up 2 bases and J gave up 4 bases; unmatched junction bases: 7. The CDR3 here is CASSYTGQGRYEQYV. Here the CDR3 DNA reads TGTGCCAGCAGTTACACCGGACAGGGTAGATACGAGCAGTACGTC.

This clonotype turned up a few times. The rearrangement joins TRBV6-2 or TRBV6-3 to TRBJ1-2; weak D call: TRBD1 (5 bases). The CDR3 length is 14 residues. V was pared by 7 bases and J by 2 bases, with 14 bases between. CDR1 and CDR2 from the germline V gene are MNHEY and SVGEGT. CDR3: CASTWGRTNYGYTF. CDR3 coding DNA: TGTGCCAGCACGTGGGGACGGACGAACTATGGCTACACCTTC.

This rearrangement joins TRBV7-9 to TRBJ2-4; perhaps TRBD2 as D (7 bases). Germline V gene data show CDR1 as SEHNR and CDR2 as FQNEAQ (reference sequence). Trimming pared 1 base from V and 8 bases from J, leaving 12 bases between. This CDR3 is 14 amino acids long. For the CDR3, the DNA is TGTGCCAGCAGCTTAGAGGGGGGGCCAGACATTCAGTACTTC. This translates into CASSLEGGPDIQYF.

V and J are TRBV5-1 and TRBJ2-1; the D gene is possibly TRBD1 (5 bases). Germline V gives CDR1 SGHRS, CDR2 YFSETQ. CDR3 length: 12 amino acids. V shed 1 base and J shed 8 bases, with 7 bases lying between them. CDR3 amino acids: CASSLIGDEQFF. Written as DNA, the CDR3 is TGCGCCAGCAGCTTGATAGGGGATGAGCAGTTCTTC. Looking up the rest from reference TRBV5-1 and TRBJ2-1 gives the full variable domain: KAGVTQTPRYLIKTRGQQVTLSCSPISGHRSVSWYQQTPGQGLQFLFEYFSETQRNKGNFPGRFSGRQFSNSRSEMNVSTLELGDSALYLCASSLIGDEQFFGPGTRLTVL.

The V call is TRBV4-3, the J call TRBJ1-2, with a possible D match to TRBD1 (6 bases). Germline V gene data show CDR1 as LGHNA and CDR2 as YSLEER. This CDR3 spans 15 amino acids. V was pared by 4 bases and J by 8 bases, with 20 bases between. CDR3 DNA: TGCGCCAGCAGCCCTTTAACGGGGGGGGGCTGGGGCTACACCTTC. This encodes CASSPLTGGGWGYTF.

The V gene is TRBV6-5, the J gene TRBJ1-5; D is unclear. Trimming cost V 7 bases and J 4 bases, with 8 bases left between them. The CDR3 has 12 residues. Germline CDR1 is MNHEY and CDR2 is SVGAGI. The CDR3 DNA is TGTGCCAGCAACGGACCGAATCAGCCCCAGCATTTT. This sequence encodes CASNGPNQPQHF.

By proportion, this clonotype is medium-sized. The genes are TRBV25-1 and TRBJ1-5, with D possibly TRBD1 on 5 matching bases. Germline CDR1 is MGHDK and CDR2 is SYGVNS. This CDR3 region has 16 residues. V gave up 3 bases and J gave up 1 base, with 13 bases separating them. CDR3 sequence: CASSDRAWDSNQPQHF. The CDR3 bases are TGTGCCAGCAGTGACCGGGCCTGGGACAGCAATCAGCCCCAGCATTTT.

This clonotype was counted between two and nine times. This chain joins TRBV20-1 and TRBJ2-5, with unresolved D. CDR3 size: 12 residues. With 2 bases removed from V and 1 base from J, the gap between germline ends came to 5 bases. Germline CDR1 is DFQATT and CDR2 is SNEGSKA (reference sequence). The CDR3 protein is CSARIGQETQYF. The CDR3 DNA reads as TGCAGTGCTAGAATCGGCCAAGAGACCCAGTACTTC.

V gene TRBV11-2 combines with J gene TRBJ2-5; 15 nucleotides align to TRBD2. Trimming cost V 1 base and J 1 base; bases outside gene matches: 1. CDR3 length: 17 amino acids. Germline V gene sequence: CDR1 SGHAT, CDR2 FQNNGV. The CDR3 coding sequence is TGTGCCAGCAGCTTAGGGGGACTAGCGGGGGGCCAAGAGACCCAGTACTTC. Its translation: CASSLGGLAGGQETQYF.

The chain recombines TRBV7-2 with TRBJ2-1, with D possibly being TRBD1 (5 bases). In germline, CDR1 is SGHTA, CDR2 FQGNSA. V shed 5 bases and J shed 6 bases, with 14 bases lying between them. CDR3 length equals 14 residues. The CDR3 nucleotides read TGTGCCAGCAGCCCGGTCAGGGCCGCCAATGAGCAGTTCTTC. Encoded protein: CASSPVRAANEQFF.

This clonotype was seen repeatedly, ten times or more. The J gene is TRBJ2-5, the V gene TRBV11-2; no clear D gene. Trimming cost V 4 bases and J 4 bases, with 4 bases left between them. This CDR3 is 11 amino acids long. Germline lookup yields CDR1 SGHAT and CDR2 FQNNGV. CDR3 loop: CASSSPETQYF. The CDR3 nucleotides read TGTGCCAGCAGCTCGCCAGAGACCCAGTACTTC.

The CDR3 loop is CASSYSSQGYGYTF. CDR3 bases: TGTGCCAGCAGTTACTCGAGCCAGGGCTATGGCTACACCTTC. The rearrangement joins TRBV6-5 to TRBJ1-2, with D perhaps TRBD1 (5 bases). The V end was cut by 0 bases, the J end by 4 bases, with 9 bases between. CDR3 length equals 14 residues. Germline V gives CDR1 MNHEY, CDR2 SVGAGI.

This clonotype was recorded a few times. This chain joins TRBV5-1 and TRBJ2-7; perhaps TRBD2 as D (5 bases). Trimming removed 2 bases at V and 5 bases at J, with 14 bases between. The CDR3 runs 14 residues. Germline V gene data show CDR1 as SGHRS and CDR2 as YFSETQ. For the CDR3, the DNA is TGCGCCAGCAGCTTCCGCGGTCCGAGGGACGAGCAGTACTTC. It specifies CASSFRGPRDEQYF.